This T cell receptor beta chain was retrieved from a study of CD8 T cells in ankylosing spondylitis. Quantitative 5'-RACE with molecular barcodes produced the TCR beta libraries. TCRdb used MiXCR to reprocess the 5' RACE reads, holding one entry per CDR3 protein. The profile shows about 500,000 distinct CDR3 sequences, about 5.7% of them singletons. The V gene's germline CDR1 is LGHDT and CDR2 YNNKEL (reference sequence). The CDR3 has 13 amino acids. The V and J ends lost 3 bases and 13 bases respectively, with 15 bases between them. Study-wide findings and caveats: CD8+ by phenotype, disease-linked clones were relatively rare in peripheral blood. Matched synovial fluid from ankylosing spondylitis patients was reported to be enriched for disease-linked clones. Among TCR beta sequences, a motif of roughly 8 highly homologous variants appeared characteristic of ankylosing spondylitis blood. Some motif variants were previously reported in reactive arthritis synovial fluid and blood.

In the case of this clonotype: What it recognizes is unknown.

The rearrangement uses TRBV3-1 and TRBJ1-4; no firm D call. This receptor was identified in a male donor with ankylosing spondylitis. The sample consisted of blood, either unsorted or a sorted T cell fraction (not recorded which). Here the CDR3 reads CASSQATRSGLFF. DNA for the CDR3: TGTGCCAGCAGCCAGGCTACGCGGAGCGGACTGTTTTTT.